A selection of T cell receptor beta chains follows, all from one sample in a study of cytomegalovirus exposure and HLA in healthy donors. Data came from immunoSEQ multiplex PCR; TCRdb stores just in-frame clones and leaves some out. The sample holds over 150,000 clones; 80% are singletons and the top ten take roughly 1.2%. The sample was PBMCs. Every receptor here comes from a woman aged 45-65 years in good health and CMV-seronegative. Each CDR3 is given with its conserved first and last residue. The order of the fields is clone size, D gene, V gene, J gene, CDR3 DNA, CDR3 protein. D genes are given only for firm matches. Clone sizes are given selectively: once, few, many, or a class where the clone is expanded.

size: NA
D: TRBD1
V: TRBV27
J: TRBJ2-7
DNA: TGTGCCAGCAGTTTATCCCGGGACAGGGGCGAGCAGTACTTC
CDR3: CASSLSRDRGEQYF

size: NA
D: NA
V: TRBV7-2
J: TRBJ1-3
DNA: TGTGCCAGCAGCTTAGGACAGTCCTCTGGAAACACCATATATTTT
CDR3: CASSLGQSSGNTIYF

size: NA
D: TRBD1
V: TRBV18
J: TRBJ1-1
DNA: TGTGCCAGCTCGGCACTGGACAGGGGAACTGAAGCTTTCTTT
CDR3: CASSALDRGTEAFF

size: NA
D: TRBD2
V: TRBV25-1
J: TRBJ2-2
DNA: TGTGCCAGCAGTGAATCGGGGCTAGCGGGGAACACCGGGGAGCTGTTTTTT
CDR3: CASSESGLAGNTGELFF

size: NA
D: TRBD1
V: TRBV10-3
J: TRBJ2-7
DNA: TGTGCCATCATGCCGGGACAGGGAGACGAGCAGTACTTC
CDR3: CAIMPGQGDEQYF

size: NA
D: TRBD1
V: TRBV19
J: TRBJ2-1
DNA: TGTGCCAGTAGTAAAGGGCAGGGGGAGATCAATGAGCAGTTCTTC
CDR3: CASSKGQGEINEQFF

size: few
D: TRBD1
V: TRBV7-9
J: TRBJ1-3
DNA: TGTGCCAGCAGCTTGACAGGGGACACCATATATTTT
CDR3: CASSLTGDTIYF

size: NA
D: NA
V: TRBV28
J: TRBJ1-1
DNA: TGTGCCAGCAGCCGTAACACTGAAGCTTTCTTT
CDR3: CASSRNTEAFF

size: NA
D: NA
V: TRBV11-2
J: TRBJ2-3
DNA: TGTGCCAGCAGCTTAGCGGGCAGGGGCACAGATACGCAGTATTTT
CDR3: CASSLAGRGTDTQYF

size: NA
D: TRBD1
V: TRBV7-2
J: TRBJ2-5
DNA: TGTGCCAGCAGCCCATTAAGGACAGGAGACCTGCGCGAGACCCAGTACTTC
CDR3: CASSPLRTGDLRETQYF

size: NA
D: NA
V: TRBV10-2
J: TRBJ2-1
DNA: TGCGCCAGCAGTGATTCCGGGTCCCCGGGGTACAATGAGCAGTTCTTC
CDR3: CASSDSGSPGYNEQFF

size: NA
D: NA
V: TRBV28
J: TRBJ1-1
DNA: TGTGCCAGCACCGGGACTCTCACTTTCTTT
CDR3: CASTGTLTFF

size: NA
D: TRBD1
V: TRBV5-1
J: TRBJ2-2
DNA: TGCGCCAGCAGCTCGGGACAGGGTGCGTCCGGGGAGCTGTTTTTT
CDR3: CASSSGQGASGELFF

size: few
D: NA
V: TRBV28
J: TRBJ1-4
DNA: TGTGCCAGCAGTTCCACGACCCGGGAGGTCGAAAAACTGTTTTTT
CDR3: CASSSTTREVEKLFF

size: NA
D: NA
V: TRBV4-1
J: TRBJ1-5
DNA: TGCGCCAGCAGCCACCGCGGGGTTTTACAGCGTAATCAGCCCCAGCATTTT
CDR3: CASSHRGVLQRNQPQHF

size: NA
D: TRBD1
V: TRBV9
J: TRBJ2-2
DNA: TGTGCCAGCAGCCCCCGGACAGGGAACGCCGGGGAGCTGTTTTTT
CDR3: CASSPRTGNAGELFF

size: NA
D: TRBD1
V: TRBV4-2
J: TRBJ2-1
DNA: TGTGCCAGCAGCCAAGCAGGGACAGAAACCTACAATGAGCAGTTCTTC
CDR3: CASSQAGTETYNEQFF

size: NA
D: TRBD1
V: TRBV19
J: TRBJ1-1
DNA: TGTGCCAGCAGGGGGGCGGGGCAGCGGGTGAACACTGAAGCTTTCTTT
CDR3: CASRGAGQRVNTEAFF

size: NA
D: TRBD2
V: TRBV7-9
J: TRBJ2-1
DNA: TGTGCCAGCAGCTTTCGACTAGCGGGAGGGACCTACAATGAGCAGTTCTTC
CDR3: CASSFRLAGGTYNEQFF

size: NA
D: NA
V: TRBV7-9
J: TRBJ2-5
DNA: TGTGCCAGCAGCCCCACACAAGAGACCCAGTACTTC
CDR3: CASSPTQETQYF

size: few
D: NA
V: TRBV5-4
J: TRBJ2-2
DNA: TGTGCCAGCAGCTTGGGACAGGACACCGGGGAGCTGTTTTTT
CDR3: CASSLGQDTGELFF

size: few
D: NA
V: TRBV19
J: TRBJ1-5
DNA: TGTGCCAGTAGTATCTTCGTTTCGGGCAATCAGCCCCAGCATTTT
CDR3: CASSIFVSGNQPQHF

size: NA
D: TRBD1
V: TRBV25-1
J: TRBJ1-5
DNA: TGTGCCAGCAGTGGACAGGGGTACAATCAGCCCCAGCATTTT
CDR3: CASSGQGYNQPQHF

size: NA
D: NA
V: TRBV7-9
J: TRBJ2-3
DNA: TGTGCCAGCACCTCTTTGTACGGGAGCACAGATACGCAGTATTTT
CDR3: CASTSLYGSTDTQYF

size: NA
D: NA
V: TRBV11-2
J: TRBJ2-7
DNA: TGTGCCAGCACCCCGGGTGGCCCCTACGAGCAGTACTTC
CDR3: CASTPGGPYEQYF

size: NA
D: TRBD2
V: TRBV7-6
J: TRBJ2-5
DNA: TGTGCCAGCAGGAGGGCGGGGGGGCCGTGGGAGACCCAGTACTTC
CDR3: CASRRAGGPWETQYF

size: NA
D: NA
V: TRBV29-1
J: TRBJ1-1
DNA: TGCAGCGTTGAGGGGCAGAATCGGGCTGAAGCTTTCTTT
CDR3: CSVEGQNRAEAFF

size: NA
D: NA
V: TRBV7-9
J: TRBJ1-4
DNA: TGTGCCAGCAGCTTCAGCGGACAGAATAATGAAAAACTGTTTTTT
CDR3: CASSFSGQNNEKLFF

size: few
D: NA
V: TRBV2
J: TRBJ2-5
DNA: TGTGCCAGCAGCCTAGAGACTAGTGAGACCCAGTACTTC
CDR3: CASSLETSETQYF

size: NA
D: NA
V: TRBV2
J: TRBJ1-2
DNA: TGTGCCAGCATATGGGCTCCTAACTATGGCTACACCTTC
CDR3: CASIWAPNYGYTF

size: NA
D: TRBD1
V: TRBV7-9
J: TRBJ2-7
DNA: TGTGCCAGCAGCTTAGCGACGGGACAGGGGGATCAAAAGCAGTACTTC
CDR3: CASSLATGQGDQKQYF

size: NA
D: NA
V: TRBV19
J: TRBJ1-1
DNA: TGTGCCAGTATAGCGGCCGAGGTCACTGAAGCTTTCTTT
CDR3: CASIAAEVTEAFF

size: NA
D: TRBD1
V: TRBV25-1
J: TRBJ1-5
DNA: TGTGCCAGCAGTGTCCCCGACAGGGCCGCCAATCAGCCCCAGCATTTT
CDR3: CASSVPDRAANQPQHF

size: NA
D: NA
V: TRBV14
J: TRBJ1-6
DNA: TGTGCCAGCAGCCAACTTAGGACAGAAAATTCACCCCTCCACTTT
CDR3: CASSQLRTENSPLHF

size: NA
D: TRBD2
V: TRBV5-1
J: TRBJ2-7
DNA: TGCGCCAGCAGCTTCGATCCGGGACTAGCGGGGAGTACAGCCAGGAGGAACGAGCAGTACTTC
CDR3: CASSFDPGLAGSTARRNEQYF

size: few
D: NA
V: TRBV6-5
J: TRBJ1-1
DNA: TGTGCCAGCAGACAGCCGAACACTGAAGCTTTCTTT
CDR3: CASRQPNTEAFF

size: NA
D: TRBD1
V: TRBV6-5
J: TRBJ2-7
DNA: TGTGCCACCCTGATACTTCCGGACAGGGGGCATGAGCAGTACTTC
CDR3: CATLILPDRGHEQYF

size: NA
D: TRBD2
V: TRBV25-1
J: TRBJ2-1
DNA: TGTGCCAGCAGTCAAACTAGCGTTGACAATGAGCAGTTCTTC
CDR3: CASSQTSVDNEQFF

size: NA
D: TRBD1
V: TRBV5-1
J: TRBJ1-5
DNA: TGCGCCAGCAGCTTCGGACAGGAGAATCAGCCCCAGCATTTT
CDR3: CASSFGQENQPQHF

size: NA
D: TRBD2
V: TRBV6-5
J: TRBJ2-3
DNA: TGTGCCAGCAGCCTAGCGGGAGGGCTCGCAGATACGCAGTATTTT
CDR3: CASSLAGGLADTQYF

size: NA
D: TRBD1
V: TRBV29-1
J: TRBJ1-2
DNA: TGCAGCGTCGGACAGGGTTTTGCTTATGGCTACACCTTC
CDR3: CSVGQGFAYGYTF

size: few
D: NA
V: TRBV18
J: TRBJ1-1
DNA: TGTGCCAGCTCACCCGGCAGGCCGAACACTGAAGCTTTCTTT
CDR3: CASSPGRPNTEAFF

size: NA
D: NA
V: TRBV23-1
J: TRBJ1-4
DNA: TGCGCCAGCAGCCCCCCTTTTTGGGCAGAAACTAATGAAAAACTGTTTTTT
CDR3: CASSPPFWAETNEKLFF

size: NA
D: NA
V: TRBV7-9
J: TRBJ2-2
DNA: TGTGCCAGCAGCTTCGGACAGAACACCGGGGAGCTGTTTTTT
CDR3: CASSFGQNTGELFF

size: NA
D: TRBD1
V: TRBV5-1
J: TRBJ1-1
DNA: TGCGCCAGCAGCTTGGCCGGGACAGAAAATGAAGCTTTCTTT
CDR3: CASSLAGTENEAFF

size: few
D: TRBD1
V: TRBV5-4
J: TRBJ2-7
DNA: TGTGCCAGCAGCTTGGGCCCGGGACAGAACTACGAGCAGTACTTC
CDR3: CASSLGPGQNYEQYF

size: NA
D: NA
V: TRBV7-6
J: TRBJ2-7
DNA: TGTGCCAGCAGCCCGACAGGAGGATACGAGCAGTACTTC
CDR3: CASSPTGGYEQYF

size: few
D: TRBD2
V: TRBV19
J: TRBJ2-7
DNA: TGTGCCAGTAGTAAAGGACTAGCGGACTCCTACGAGCAGTACTTC
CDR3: CASSKGLADSYEQYF

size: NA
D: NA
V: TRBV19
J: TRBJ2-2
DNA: TGTGCCAGTAGTATATGGGCAGGTGCCAACACCGGGGAGCTGTTTTTT
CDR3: CASSIWAGANTGELFF

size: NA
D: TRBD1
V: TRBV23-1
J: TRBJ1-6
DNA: TGCGCCAGACATAGACAGGGCCCTACAAATTCACCCCTCCACTTT
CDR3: CARHRQGPTNSPLHF

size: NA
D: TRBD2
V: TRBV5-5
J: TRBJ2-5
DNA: TGTGCCAGCAGCTTGGCTGGGACTACCGAGGGGGAGACCCAGTACTTC
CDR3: CASSLAGTTEGETQYF

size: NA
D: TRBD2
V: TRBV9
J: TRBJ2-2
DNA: TGTGCCAGCAGCGCCCGACTAGCGGACAACACCGGGGAGCTGTTTTTT
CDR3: CASSARLADNTGELFF

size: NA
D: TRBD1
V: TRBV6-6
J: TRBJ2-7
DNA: TGTGCCAGCAGTTTCCGGGACAGGGGCCGCTACGAGCAGTACTTC
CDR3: CASSFRDRGRYEQYF

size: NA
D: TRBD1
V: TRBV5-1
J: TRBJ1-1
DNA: TGCGCCAGCAGCCCCAACAGGGGAGGGAACACTGAAGCTTTCTTT
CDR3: CASSPNRGGNTEAFF

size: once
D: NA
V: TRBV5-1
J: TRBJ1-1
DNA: TGCGCCAGCAGCTTGTACCAGGGCTTAAACACTGAAGCTTTCTTT
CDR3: CASSLYQGLNTEAFF

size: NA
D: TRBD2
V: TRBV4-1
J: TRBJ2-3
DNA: TGCGCCAGCAGCCCCGCGGGGGGGCTTACGCAGTATTTT
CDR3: CASSPAGGLTQYF

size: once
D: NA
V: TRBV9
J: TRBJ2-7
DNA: TGTGCCAGCAGCGTAGGACAGTTTGACTACGAGCAGTACTTC
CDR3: CASSVGQFDYEQYF

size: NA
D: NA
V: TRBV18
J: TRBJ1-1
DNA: TGTGCCAGCTCATCCCGGGAGGGAGATACTGAAGCTTTCTTT
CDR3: CASSSREGDTEAFF

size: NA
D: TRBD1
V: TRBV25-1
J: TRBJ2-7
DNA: TGTGCCAGCAGTGAACCCGGGACAGGGAACTACGAGCAGTACTTC
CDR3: CASSEPGTGNYEQYF